A single sample gave rise to the 8 T cell receptor beta chains below, sequenced in a study of blood T cell repertoires in COVID-19. Libraries were prepared by immunoSEQ multiplex PCR; TCRdb keeps only in-frame clonotypes and omits some of them. The data show tens of thousands of clones, around 88% seen once. Sequenced: peripheral blood. The receptors derive from a man aged 55 to 70 with acute or convalescent COVID-19.

This clone is a singleton in its sample. This rearrangement joins TRBV14 to TRBJ2-5; no definite D call. CDR3 length: 13 amino acids. Germline values: CDR1 SGHDN, CDR2 FVKESK. V was pared by 3 bases and J by 5 bases, with 10 bases between. The DNA of the CDR3 is TGTGCCAGCAGCCACATCTCACGGGAGACCCAGTACTTC. It yields the protein CASSHISRETQYF.

The chain uses TRBV24-1 and TRBJ2-4, with 10 bases aligning to TRBD1. CDR1 is KGHDR and CDR2 is SFDVKD in the germline V gene. CDR3 length: 18 residues. Unmatched junction bases numbered 11, after V lost 2 bases and J lost 5 bases. As DNA, the CDR3 is TGTGCCACCAGTGATTCTTTCGGACAGGGGGAACGGGAAAACATTCAGTACTTC. It translates to CATSDSFGQGERENIQYF.

The chain uses TRBV9 and TRBJ2-7, with TRBD1 matching over 7 bases. Germline V gene lookup returns CDR1 SGDLS and CDR2 YYNGEE. The length of the CDR3 is 14 residues. The trim removed 8 bases at V and 3 bases at J, leaving 11 bases unmatched. This CDR3 is CASSSQGSIYEQYF. CDR3 DNA sequence: TGTGCCAGTAGTTCACAGGGGAGTATCTACGAGCAGTACTTC.

CDR3 loop: CASSENEGLGSPLHF. The CDR3 nucleotides read TGTGCCAGCAGCGAAAATGAAGGACTCGGGTCACCCCTCCACTTT. The chain uses TRBV7-6 and TRBJ1-6; D is undetermined. Germline loops: CDR1 SGHVS, CDR2 FNYEAQ. This CDR3 region has 15 residues. Trimming took 5 bases from V and 10 from J, leaving 18 bases between them.

The gene calls are TRBV9 and TRBJ2-7; D is undetermined. This CDR3 has 12 residues. Trimming took off 4 bases at V and 2 bases at J, with 7 bases between the two ends. Germline V gives CDR1 SGDLS, CDR2 YYNGEE. Here the CDR3 reads CASSSSAYEQYF. In nucleotides, the CDR3 is TGTGCCAGCAGCTCCTCAGCCTACGAGCAGTACTTC.

This clone was seen a handful of times. V gene TRBV19 combines with J gene TRBJ1-6; no firm D call. The CDR3 is 14 amino acids. V lost 3 bases, J lost 10 bases, and 13 bases lay in between. Germline CDR1 reads LNHDA; CDR2 reads SQIVND (reference sequence). In nucleotides, the CDR3 is TGTGCCAGTAGTATTACCGGGGAGGAATCACCCCTCCACTTT. This encodes CASSITGEESPLHF.

The chain uses TRBV2 and TRBJ2-1, with 7 bases identical to TRBD1. The CDR3 is made up of 14 amino acids. The germline V gene encodes CDR1 SNHLY and CDR2 FYNNEI. Unmatched junction bases numbered 8, after V lost 7 bases and J lost 5 bases. CDR3 sequence reads: CASTKDRVDNEQFF. The CDR3 region has the DNA TGTGCCAGCACCAAAGACAGGGTGGACAATGAGCAGTTCTTC.

The chain couples TRBV7-9 to TRBJ2-1; 11 positions match TRBD2. J gave up 1 base and V 6 bases, and 11 bases lay outside the gene matches. Germline V gene sequence: CDR1 SEHNR, CDR2 FQNEAQ (reference sequence). The CDR3 has 18 amino acids. CDR3 amino acids: CASSPGLAGPKSYNEQFF. CDR3 coding DNA: TGTGCCAGCAGTCCCGGACTAGCGGGCCCAAAATCCTACAATGAGCAGTTCTTC.